These 10 T cell receptor beta chains share one sample of origin, sequenced in a study of shared clonotypes between healthy human individuals. Naive CD8 populations comprised CD45RO-negative cells positively selected for CCR7, excluding terminally differentiated effector memory CD45RA+ cells. Clones were sequenced by immunoSEQ multiplex PCR, and TCRdb holds only the in-frame ones, with some missing. The sample lists over 2 million clones; about 95% were seen once. Source material: naive CD8+ T cells sorted from blood. These TCRs come from a man aged 18 to 35 in good health.

Remarks on this clone: This sample includes further DNA sequences coding for the same CDR3. This chain links TRBV28 with TRBJ2-7; D is perhaps TRBD1 (6 bases). With 2 bases removed from V and 3 bases from J, the gap between germline ends came to 8 bases. The CDR3 runs to 13 residues. CDR1 is MDHEN and CDR2 is SYDVKM in the germline V gene. The CDR3 DNA reads TGTGCCAGCAGTTTAGGACAGATCTACGAGCAGTACTTC. It codes for CASSLGQIYEQYF.

This rearrangement joins TRBV19 to TRBJ2-7, with TRBD2 identical over 7 bases. There are 14 residues in the CDR3. From germline, CDR1 is LNHDA and CDR2 SQIVND (reference sequence). The V segment lost 1 base and the J segment 3 bases; nucleotides outside the gene matches: 3. CDR3 region: CASSIGLAVYEQYF. For the CDR3, the DNA is TGTGCCAGTAGTATAGGGCTAGCGGTCTACGAGCAGTACTTC.

The V gene is TRBV27, the J gene TRBJ2-7, with 8 bases matching TRBD1. V dropped 6 bases and J dropped 7; count of bases not matched to a gene: 11. CDR3 size: 14 residues. Germline V lookup: CDR1 MNHEY, CDR2 SMNVEV (reference sequence). In nucleotides, the CDR3 is TGTGCCAGCAGCGAAACAGGGGGGATGAGGGAGCAGTACTTC. Its translation is CASSETGGMREQYF.

This rearrangement joins TRBV7-3 to TRBJ2-1; 15 bases align to TRBD2. The V gene's germline CDR1 is SGHTA and CDR2 FQGTGA. The J segment lost 4 bases and the V segment lost 4 bases, leaving 8 bases of the junction unmatched. This CDR3 is built from 18 residues. CDR3 in amino acids: CASSSPGLAGGAYNEQFF. The CDR3 DNA follows: TGTGCCAGCAGCTCTCCGGGACTAGCGGGGGGAGCGTACAATGAGCAGTTCTTC.

The chain links TRBV18 to TRBJ1-3; perhaps TRBD1 as D (5 bases). There are 17 residues in the CDR3. CDR1 and CDR2 from the germline V gene are KGHSH and LQKENI. V dropped 0 bases and J dropped 5 bases, with 17 bases sitting between them. CDR3 nucleotides: TGTGCCAGCTCACCACCGAGCACAGGCGACTGGCGAAACACCATATATTTT. Translating it yields CASSPPSTGDWRNTIYF.

Concerning this clone itself: This CDR3 is also generated by other DNA sequences in the sample. The chain couples TRBV7-9 to TRBJ1-3, with D uncertain. Germline values: CDR1 SEHNR, CDR2 FQNEAQ (reference sequence). The V end was cut by 4 bases, the J end by 1 base, with 5 bases between. The CDR3 covers 13 residues. This CDR3 is CASSSSSGNTIYF. In DNA, the CDR3 is TGTGCCAGCAGCTCCTCTTCTGGAAACACCATATATTTT.

The chain links TRBV4-3 to TRBJ1-4, with TRBD1 matching 7 bases. The CDR3 totals 14 residues. In germline, CDR1 is LGHNA, CDR2 YSLEER. The V segment lost 4 bases and the J segment 6 bases; nucleotides outside the gene matches: 5. The chain's CDR3 is CASSLDRADEKLFF. DNA of the CDR3: TGCGCCAGCAGCCTAGACAGGGCCGATGAAAAACTGTTTTTT.

This clone is a singleton in its sample. The chain joins TRBV5-1 to TRBJ2-3; D ambiguous. The CDR3 runs to 15 residues. The ends were cut back, 4 bases at V and 0 bases at J, with 12 bases in the middle. CDR1 is SGHRS and CDR2 is YFSETQ in the germline V gene. CDR3 in DNA: TGCGCCAGCAGCCCCCTAATGGTCAGCACAGATACGCAGTATTTT. Protein: CASSPLMVSTDTQYF.

J is TRBJ2-1 and V is TRBV29-1; no clear D gene. V lost 4 bases, J lost 0 bases, and 10 bases lay in between. The CDR3 runs to 14 residues. Per germline, CDR1 SQVTM and CDR2 ANQGSEA. Here the CDR3 DNA reads TGCAGCGTTGTTTCGGCGGACTCCTACAATGAGCAGTTCTTC. Protein product: CSVVSADSYNEQFF.

The J gene is TRBJ1-1, the V gene TRBV28, with D possibly matching TRBD1 (6 bases). V lost 5 bases and J 6 bases, leaving 16 bases between the germline ends. The CDR3 extends over 14 amino acids. Germline-derived CDR1 and CDR2 are MDHEN and SYDVKM. The CDR3 is CASSALGGSAEAFF. CDR3 DNA sequence: TGTGCCAGCAGTGCCTTAGGGGGGTCGGCTGAAGCTTTCTTT.